The 23 T cell receptor beta chains reported below all come from one sample, sequenced in a study of T cells in Graves' hyperthyroidism and ophthalmopathy (dated by TCRdb to between 2018 and 2021). Libraries were constructed by multiplex PCR. Sequenced on an Illumina HiSeq 2000. The TCR beta CDR3 regions were amplified from RNA transcripts. The TCR CDR3 was subjected to a first round of RT-PCR using the HTBI primer set and the Qiagen OneStep RT-PCR kit. TCRdb's own reprocessing of the public reads used fastp at Q25 and MiXCR and kept productive beta chains. Every entry covers one CDR3 protein and lists the most common genes and DNA from its rows. The sample has 560,000 or so distinct CDR3 sequences on record, around 45% of them singletons. 8.2% of the sample is taken by the ten largest. The sample comprised peripheral blood or thyroid tissue (not recorded which). These receptor sequences come from a woman in her late teens or twenties with Graves' hyperthyroidism. Donor details come from another sample of the same person, matched by shared clones.

This clonotype came up many times. This sequence joins TRBV14 and TRBJ1-1; D unresolved. Trimming shortened V by 0 bases and J by 4 bases, and 6 bases separated the two germline ends. CDR3 length equals 13 residues. Per germline, CDR1 SGHDN and CDR2 FVKESK. The CDR3 nucleotides are TGTGCCAGCAGCCAAGAAAGGAGCACTGAAGCTTTCTTT. Residues: CASSQERSTEAFF.

This clonotype was seen more than once but under ten times. This chain links TRBV2 with TRBJ2-2; D is unresolved. Germline values: CDR1 SNHLY, CDR2 FYNNEI. The V end lost 5 bases, the J end lost 6 bases, and 13 bases lay between the germline ends. This CDR3 is 14 amino acids long. CDR3 protein: CASSPTQTSGELFF. The CDR3 nucleotides are TGTGCCAGCAGTCCGACCCAAACGTCCGGGGAGCTGTTTTTT.

This clonotype has only a few counts. The chain recombines TRBV20-1 with TRBJ2-7; D not certain. V was clipped by 6 bases and J by 0 bases, with 9 bases between them. This CDR3 spans 12 amino acids. CDR1 and CDR2 (germline): DFQATT, SNEGSKA (reference sequence). The CDR3 is CSATGNSYEQYF. The DNA for the CDR3 is TGCAGTGCCACTGGGAACTCCTACGAGCAGTACTTC.

The chain employs TRBV20-1 and TRBJ2-7; D is perhaps TRBD2 (6 bases). CDR1 is DFQATT, CDR2 SNEGSKA, per germline (reference sequence). This CDR3 has 12 amino acids. V was shortened by 4 bases and J by 4 bases, with 11 bases between the two germline ends. The CDR3 loop is CSATGTEYEQYF. The CDR3 DNA reads TGCAGTGCTACCGGGACTGAATACGAGCAGTACTTC.

The genes are TRBV6-1 and TRBJ1-1, with D perhaps matching TRBD1 (6 bases). Germline CDR1 and CDR2: MNHNS and SASEGT. The CDR3 consists of 14 residues. With 5 bases removed from V and 11 bases from J, the gap between germline ends came to 21 bases. The CDR3 region has the DNA TGTGCCAGCAGTAAATACGGACAGTTGGATAGTGCTTTCTTT. This gives the protein CASSKYGQLDSAFF.

This clonotype was recorded once. The genes are TRBV4-2 and TRBJ1-2; D gene ambiguous. The CDR3 sequence is 14 residues long. Germline V gene sequence: CDR1 LGHNA, CDR2 YNFKEQ. V lost 4 bases to trimming and J lost 7 bases, with 16 bases between them. The CDR3 loop is CASSRREGSAGYTF. The CDR3, as DNA: TGTGCCAGCAGCCGGCGGGAGGGATCGGCTGGCTACACCTTC.

At least ten counts were recorded for this clonotype. The chain employs TRBV10-3 and TRBJ2-5; D uncertain. Germline values: CDR1 ENHRY, CDR2 SYGVKD. V was shortened by 6 bases and J by 4 bases, with 15 bases between the two germline ends. This CDR3 spans 14 amino acids. CDR3 DNA: TGTGCCATCAGCCCGAGTTTAATGGGAGAGACCCAGTACTTC. It is translated as CAISPSLMGETQYF.

This clonotype was picked up a small number of times. V is TRBV11-2 and J is TRBJ2-7; possible D gene TRBD2, 5 bases. The germline V gene has CDR1 SGHAT and CDR2 FQNNGV. This CDR3 spans 12 amino acids. V was pared by 5 bases and J by 7 bases, with 12 bases between. The CDR3 DNA sequence: TGTGCCAGCAGCCCCGATCCGGGAGAGCAGTACTTC. It yields the protein CASSPDPGEQYF.

Notes on this clonotype: One end of the junction does not line up with germline, which may come from a read error. The chain uses TRBV9 and TRBJ2-5; D is uncertain. Germline values: CDR1 SGDLS, CDR2 YYNGEE. The CDR3 consists of 16 residues. The CDR3 region is CASSQDPRTSWETQYF. CDR3 nucleotides: TGCGCCAGCAGCCAAGACCCCAGGACCTCGTGGGAGACCCAGTACTTC.

This clonotype was seen a few times. CDR3 protein: CASSLEGRRNTGELFF. In nucleotides, the CDR3 is TGCGCCAGCAGCTTGGAGGGGCGTCGAAACACCGGGGAGCTGTTTTTT. The chain joins TRBV5-1 to TRBJ2-2; the D gene is possibly TRBD1 (5 bases). With 0 bases removed from V and 2 bases from J, the gap between germline ends came to 11 bases. CDR3 length: 16 residues. Germline CDR1 reads SGHRS; CDR2 reads YFSETQ.

In its sample, this clonotype was seen a few times. The chain links TRBV20-1 to TRBJ2-7; the D is unclear. Germline V lookup: CDR1 DFQATT, CDR2 SNEGSKA (reference sequence). V was cut by 3 bases and J by 5 bases, with 14 bases left in between. This CDR3 is 13 amino acids long. The CDR3 DNA is TGCAGTGCTAGTTCCCGGAGCCGGAACGAGCAGTACTTC. It specifies CSASSRSRNEQYF.

Worth noting for this clonotype: Germline and junction disagree at one end, which may indicate a read error. The rearrangement uses TRBV20-1 and TRBJ2-7; D is perhaps TRBD1 or TRBD2 (5 bases each). The CDR3 consists of 13 residues. Germline V gives CDR1 DFQATT, CDR2 SNEGSKA (reference sequence). CDR3 region: CSARALGLGEQDF. CDR3 DNA sequence: TGCAGTGCTAGAGCGTTAGGGCTGGGGGAGCAGGACTTC.

This clonotype has just one count. V and J are TRBV7-2 and TRBJ1-2, with D possibly TRBD1 on 5 matching bases. Deletions cut 5 bases from V and 6 bases from J, with 13 bases between. CDR1 SGHTA and CDR2 FQGNSA come from the germline V gene. The CDR3 covers 13 residues. The CDR3 protein is CASSQVAGNGYTF. CDR3 in DNA: TGTGCCAGCAGCCAAGTCGCAGGGAATGGCTACACCTTC.

This clonotype was seen many times. J is TRBJ1-6 and V is TRBV14, with 7 bases fitting TRBD1. V trimming: 1 base; J trimming: 9 bases; junction bases outside the gene matches: 6. CDR3 length: 15 residues. Germline V CDR1 and CDR2: SGHDN, FVKESK. The CDR3: CASSQVGTVGSPLHF. In DNA form, the CDR3 reads TGTGCCAGCAGCCAAGTAGGGACAGTCGGTTCACCCCTCCACTTT. The full variable domain, in which reference TRBV14 and TRBJ1-6 provide the parts outside the CDR3, is EAGVTQFPSHSVIEKGQTVTLRCDPISGHDNLYWYRRVMGKEIKFLLHFVKESKQDESGMPNNRFLAERTGGTYSTLKVQPAELEDSGVYFCASSQVGTVGSPLHFGNGTRLTVT.

This clonotype has only a few counts. At one of its ends the junction is not consistent with the germline gene, which may arise from a read error. This rearrangement joins TRBV10-3 to TRBJ1-1, with 10 nucleotides matching TRBD1. Germline lookup yields CDR1 ENHRY and CDR2 SYGVKD. This CDR3 has 14 amino acids. The CDR3, as DNA: TGTGCCAGCAGTTCCGCCGGGACAGGGGATTGGGCTTTCTTT. This translates into CASSSAGTGDWAFF.

The V and J genes are TRBV24-1 and TRBJ1-2; TRBD1 matches 9 bases. The CDR3 extends over 18 amino acids. Germline trimming cut 4 bases from V and 4 bases from J; bases unmatched to any gene: 15. Germline values: CDR1 KGHDR, CDR2 SFDVKD. The CDR3 spells CATSEGRFGGTGLYGYTF. The CDR3 DNA follows: TGTGCCACCAGTGAAGGGCGCTTCGGGGGGACAGGGCTCTATGGCTACACCTTC.

The chain links TRBV29-1 to TRBJ2-5; 8 nucleotides align to TRBD2. The ends lost 8 bases at V and 2 bases at J; junction bases unmatched: 7. This CDR3 is built from 13 residues. In germline, CDR1 is SQVTM, CDR2 ANQGSEA. The CDR3 DNA is TGCAGCCATGCAGCGGGAGTACAAGAGACCCAGTACTTC. The encoded protein is CSHAAGVQETQYF.

This clonotype was observed at least ten times. The chain has TRBV5-5 and TRBJ2-7; tentative D call: TRBD2 (6 bases). Trimming pared 4 bases from V and 0 bases from J, leaving 11 bases between. The V gene's germline CDR1 is SGHKS and CDR2 YYEKEE (reference sequence). The CDR3 runs 14 residues. CDR3 DNA sequence: TGTGCCAGCAGCGCTGCGGACTACTCCTACGAGCAGTACTTC. This codes for CASSAADYSYEQYF.

The chain uses TRBV7-9 and TRBJ2-7; TRBD1 agrees at 7 bases. Germline V gene lookup returns CDR1 SEHNR and CDR2 FQNEAQ (reference sequence). The ends lost 5 bases at V and 0 bases at J; junction bases unmatched: 4. This CDR3 has 14 amino acids. CDR3 sequence reads: CASSGQVRSYEQYF. In DNA form, the CDR3 reads TGTGCCAGCAGCGGACAGGTTCGCTCCTACGAGCAGTACTTC.

Notes on this clonotype: With a much larger clone just one base away, this may be a read error. The conserved final phenylalanine or tryptophan is absent from the CDR3, which likely points to a read error. The CDR3: CASSLVRAGNGYTS. Here the CDR3 DNA reads TGTGCCAGCAGCTTAGTGCGGGCAGGGAATGGCTACACCTCC. The genes are TRBV7-8 and TRBJ1-2, with D possibly matching TRBD1 (5 bases). The CDR3 extends over 14 amino acids. Per germline, CDR1 SGHVS and CDR2 FQNEAQ. Trimming removed 1 base from V and 6 bases from J, with 12 bases in between.

V gene TRBV11-1 combines with J gene TRBJ1-6; D gene unclear. CDR3 length: 17 amino acids. Germline V gives CDR1 SGHAT, CDR2 FQDESV (reference sequence). V shed 5 bases and J shed 8 bases, with 22 bases lying between them. Here the CDR3 reads CASSVEGRWVWYSPLHF. The CDR3 bases are TGTGCCAGCAGCGTTGAGGGCAGATGGGTTTGGTATTCACCCCTCCACTTT.

This clonotype was seen only a few times. The chain uses TRBV2 and TRBJ2-7, with D unclear. There are 14 residues in the CDR3. Deletions cut 2 bases from V and 9 bases from J, with 17 bases between. Per the germline V gene, CDR1 is SNHLY and CDR2 is FYNNEI. In DNA, the CDR3 is TGTGCCAGCAGTGAACCAGTTCCACCTTTTGGGCAGTACTTC. Its protein product is CASSEPVPPFGQYF.

This clonotype was counted ten times or more. The rearrangement links TRBV20-1 to TRBJ1-1; a weak D match, TRBD1 (6 bases). CDR3 length: 14 residues. Germline CDR1 DFQATT, CDR2 SNEGSKA (reference sequence). V lost 3 bases and J lost 3, with 14 bases in between. CDR3 amino acids: CSARGPDSDTEAFF. CDR3 DNA sequence: TGCAGTGCTAGGGGCCCGGACAGTGACACTGAAGCTTTCTTT.